The 22 T cell receptor beta chains below were found in one sample sequenced in a study of identical twins. TCRdb ran MiXCR on the 5' RACE reads and lists one entry per CDR3 protein. In the table there are fewer than 650,000 distinct CDR3 sequences, under 8.5% of which are singletons. This sample also belongs to another study, concerning yellow fever vaccine responses in identical twins.

Sequenced sample: PBMCs. The source is a young woman in good health.

This clonotype appeared many times. The chain carries TRBV20-1 and TRBJ1-1; D is perhaps TRBD1 (6 bases). The CDR3 has 11 amino acids. Germline lookup yields CDR1 DFQATT and CDR2 SNEGSKA (reference sequence). CDR3 sequence reads: CRLLGGTEAFF. In DNA, the CDR3 is TGCAGGCTCCTAGGGGGCACTGAAGCTTTCTTT.

The chain links TRBV5-1 to TRBJ2-2; D might be TRBD1 or TRBD2, each matching 5 bases. The CDR3 is 15 residues long. The germline gives CDR1 SGHRS, CDR2 YFSETQ. V lost 6 bases and J lost 0, with 12 bases in between. The CDR3 sequence is CASNLGGANTGELFF. For the CDR3, the DNA is TGCGCCAGCAATCTTGGGGGAGCGAACACCGGGGAGCTGTTTTTT.

This clonotype showed up just a few times. V gene TRBV6-1 combines with J gene TRBJ1-1; D ambiguous. Germline-derived CDR1 and CDR2 are MNHNS and SASEGT. V lost 8 bases to trimming and J lost 1 base, with 14 bases between them. CDR3 length: 14 amino acids. The CDR3 sequence is CASSIVQQNTEAFF. In nucleotides, the CDR3 is TGTGCCAGCTCCATAGTCCAGCAGAACACTGAAGCTTTCTTT.

The V gene is TRBV5-1, the J gene TRBJ2-1; TRBD2 matches at 10 bases. The CDR3 has 14 amino acids. Germline V gene lookup returns CDR1 SGHRS and CDR2 YFSETQ. After removal of 3 bases from V and 7 bases from J, the junction contained 4 bases not matched to a gene. CDR3 DNA: TGCGCCAGCAGCTCCGGGACTAGCGCAAATGAGCAGTTCTTC. Its protein is CASSSGTSANEQFF.

This clonotype was found many times. The rearrangement joins TRBV2 to TRBJ1-4; 9 nucleotides match TRBD1. CDR1 SNHLY and CDR2 FYNNEI come from the germline V gene. With V trimmed by 3 bases and J by 7 bases, 3 bases remained unmatched. CDR3 size: 14 residues. CDR3 sequence: CASSEGTGSEKLFF. DNA for the CDR3: TGTGCCAGCAGTGAGGGGACAGGGTCTGAAAAACTGTTTTTT.

The genes are TRBV19 and TRBJ2-3; the match to TRBD1 covers 8 bases. V shed 5 bases, J shed 7 bases, and the junction held 11 bases outside the gene matches. The CDR3 is made up of 15 amino acids. Germline CDR1 reads LNHDA; CDR2 reads SQIVND (reference sequence). The CDR3 sequence is CASSPERTGRNTQYF. The CDR3 DNA is TGTGCCAGTAGTCCCGAACGGACAGGGCGAAATACGCAGTATTTT.

The chain employs TRBV4-1 and TRBJ2-3, with TRBD2 identical over 16 bases. The CDR3 loop spans 16 amino acids. Germline V gene data show CDR1 as MGHRA and CDR2 as YSYEKL. Losses at the gene ends were 8 bases for V and 5 bases for J; bases not matched to a gene: 7. The CDR3 nucleotides read TGCGCCAGCTTGGGGACTAGCGGGAGGGCCGGAGATACGCAGTATTTT. Residues: CASLGTSGRAGDTQYF.

The genes are TRBV5-6 and TRBJ2-2; no clear D. The CDR3 runs 15 residues. V was clipped by 4 bases and J by 3 bases, with 13 bases between them. CDR1 is SGHDT and CDR2 is YYEEEE in the germline V gene. This CDR3 reads CASSPPGYDTGELFF. CDR3 sequence (DNA): TGTGCCAGCAGCCCGCCGGGTTACGACACCGGGGAGCTGTTTTTT.

This clonotype occurred many times. The chain combines TRBV16 with TRBJ1-6; D gene ambiguous. Trimming removed 2 bases from V and 10 bases from J, with 9 bases in between. The CDR3 consists of 13 residues. In germline, CDR1 is KGHSY, CDR2 FQNENV. The CDR3 nucleotides are TGTGCCAGCAGCCAAGAGGTACGGTCACCCCTCCACTTT. As protein: CASSQEVRSPLHF.

V usage is TRBV11-3 and J usage is TRBJ2-7, with D possibly called TRBD1 or TRBD2 (5 bases each). Trimming removed 5 bases at V and 3 bases at J, with 14 bases between. Looked up from germline, CDR1 is SGHNT and CDR2 is YENEEA. CDR3 length equals 14 residues. The CDR3 region has the DNA TGTGCCAGCAGCGACGGGACGGAGAACTACGAGCAGTACTTC. This sequence encodes CASSDGTENYEQYF.

This clonotype was detected ten times or more. The chain couples TRBV10-3 to TRBJ2-3; 8 bases fit TRBD2. V dropped 3 bases and J dropped 0; count of bases not matched to a gene: 2. CDR1 ENHRY and CDR2 SYGVKD come from the germline V gene. CDR3 size: 15 residues. The CDR3, as DNA: TGTGCCATCAGTGAACTAGCGGTTAGCACAGATACGCAGTATTTT. This translates into CAISELAVSTDTQYF.

This clonotype was picked up a small number of times. This chain joins TRBV6-5 and TRBJ2-3; 9 bases match TRBD2. The trim removed 0 bases at V and 6 bases at J, leaving 4 bases unmatched. There are 15 residues in the CDR3. CDR1 and CDR2 (germline): MNHEY, SVGAGI. Written as DNA, the CDR3 is TGTGCCAGCAGTTACTCTTCGGCGGGGGGGGATACGCAGTATTTT. This codes for CASSYSSAGGDTQYF.

This clonotype was seen only a few times. The V call is TRBV6-1, the J call TRBJ2-5; TRBD2 matches at 9 bases. CDR1 is MNHNS, CDR2 SASEGT, per germline. Trimming cost V 6 bases and J 2 bases; bases outside gene matches: 4. The CDR3 is 14 residues long. The CDR3 nucleotides read TGTGCCAGCAGGGGAAGCGGGGGGCAAGAGACCCAGTACTTC. Its protein is CASRGSGGQETQYF.

This clonotype appeared a few times. The genes are TRBV11-3 and TRBJ1-1, with D hard to call. The CDR3 contains 14 residues. Germline CDR1 SGHNT, CDR2 YENEEA. V was pared by 1 base and J by 8 bases, with 14 bases between. CDR3 residues: CASSLGDTDLEAFF. The DNA of the CDR3 is TGTGCCAGCAGCTTAGGCGACACGGATTTGGAAGCTTTCTTT.

This clonotype was seen repeatedly, ten times or more. The CDR3 nucleotides read TGTGCCAGCAGTTACCCAACTGGGGCCAACGTCCTGACTTTC. Its translation is CASSYPTGANVLTF. The chain uses TRBV6-5 and TRBJ2-6; D gene unclear. The CDR3 contains 14 residues. Per germline, CDR1 MNHEY and CDR2 SVGAGI. Trimming cost V 2 bases and J 2 bases, with 4 bases left between them.

The CDR3 is CASSPYPGSGINTGELFF. The CDR3 DNA is TGTGCCAGCAGTCCCTATCCTGGTAGCGGGATTAACACCGGGGAGCTGTTTTTT. The V gene is TRBV28, the J gene TRBJ2-2, with 8 bases lining up with TRBD2. Germline CDR1 is MDHEN and CDR2 is SYDVKM. The CDR3 is made up of 18 amino acids. Trimming at V came to 5 bases and at J to 2 bases, leaving 13 bases not matched to a gene.

A few counts support this clonotype. This sequence joins TRBV10-3 and TRBJ2-7; D unresolved. CDR3 size: 13 residues. V was shortened by 6 bases and J by 0 bases, with 9 bases between the two germline ends. Germline V CDR1 and CDR2: ENHRY, SYGVKD. The CDR3 nucleotides read TGTGCCATCAGAATGGATCACTCCTACGAGCAGTACGTC. Its translation: CAIRMDHSYEQYV.

In its sample, this clonotype was seen many times. The V and J genes are TRBV6-2 or TRBV6-3 and TRBJ2-7; D call uncertain. This CDR3 has 16 residues. Germline lookup yields CDR1 MNHEY and CDR2 SVGEGT. V gave up 0 bases and J gave up 0 bases, with 12 bases separating them. The CDR3 region is CASSYSNVRFSYEQYF. The CDR3 DNA sequence: TGTGCCAGCAGTTACTCGAACGTCAGATTCTCCTACGAGCAGTACTTC.

The V and J genes are TRBV20-1 and TRBJ1-4; tentatively, D is TRBD1 (6 bases). This CDR3 has 14 residues. Trimming cost V 3 bases and J 0 bases, with 8 bases left between them. Per the germline V gene, CDR1 is DFQATT and CDR2 is SNEGSKA (reference sequence). The CDR3 nucleotides are TGCAGTGCTAGGGACAGTGCAACTAATGAAAAACTGTTTTTT. Amino acids: CSARDSATNEKLFF.

This clonotype was seen at least ten times. The rearrangement joins TRBV12-3 or TRBV12-4 to TRBJ1-2, with D maybe TRBD1 (6 bases). V was pared by 7 bases and J by 4 bases, with 13 bases between. This CDR3 has 13 amino acids. Here the CDR3 reads CASMMGGAYGYTF. CDR3 DNA sequence: TGTGCCAGCATGATGGGGGGCGCCTATGGCTACACCTTC.

This clonotype was counted many times. This chain uses TRBV24-1 with TRBJ2-7; D remains ambiguous. The V end lost 9 bases, the J end lost 5 bases, and 16 bases lay between the germline ends. Germline V lookup: CDR1 KGHDR, CDR2 SFDVKD. The CDR3 runs to 13 residues. The CDR3 DNA reads as TGTGCCACCCGGGCCCAAGAGACGGACGAGCAGTACTTC. This translates into CATRAQETDEQYF.

This chain uses TRBV2 with TRBJ2-7; D may be TRBD1 or TRBD2 (5 bases each). CDR3 length: 12 amino acids. Trimming took off 11 bases at V and 2 bases at J, with 13 bases between the two ends. CDR1 is SNHLY, CDR2 FYNNEI, per germline. As DNA, the CDR3 is TGTGCCGTAAAGGGGACGACCTACGAGCAGTACTTC. Residues: CAVKGTTYEQYF.